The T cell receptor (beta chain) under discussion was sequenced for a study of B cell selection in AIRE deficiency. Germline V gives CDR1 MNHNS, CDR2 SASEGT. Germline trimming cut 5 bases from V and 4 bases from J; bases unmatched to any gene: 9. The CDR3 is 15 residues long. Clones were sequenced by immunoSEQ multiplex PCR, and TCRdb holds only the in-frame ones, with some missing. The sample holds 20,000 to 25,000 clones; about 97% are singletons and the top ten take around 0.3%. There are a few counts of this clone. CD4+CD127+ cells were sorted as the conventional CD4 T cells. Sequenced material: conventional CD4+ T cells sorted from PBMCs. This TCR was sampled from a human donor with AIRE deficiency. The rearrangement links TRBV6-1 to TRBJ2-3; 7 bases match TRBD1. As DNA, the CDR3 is TGTGCCAGCAGTATTGAGGGGGCTGTTTCAGATACGCAGTATTTT. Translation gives CASSIEGAVSDTQYF.